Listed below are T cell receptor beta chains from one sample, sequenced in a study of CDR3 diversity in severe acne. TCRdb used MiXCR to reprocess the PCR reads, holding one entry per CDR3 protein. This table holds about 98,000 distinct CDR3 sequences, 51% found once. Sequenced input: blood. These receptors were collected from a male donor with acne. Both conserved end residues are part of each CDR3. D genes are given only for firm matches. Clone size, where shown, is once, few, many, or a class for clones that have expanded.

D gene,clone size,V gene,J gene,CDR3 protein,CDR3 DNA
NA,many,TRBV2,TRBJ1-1,CASSHFDRPNTEAFF,TGTGCCAGCAGTCATTTCGACAGACCGAACACTGAAGCTTTCTTT
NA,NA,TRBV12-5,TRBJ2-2,CASGPQGCANTGELFF,TGTGCTAGTGGTCCCCAGGGCTGTGCGAACACCGGGGAGCTGTTTTTT
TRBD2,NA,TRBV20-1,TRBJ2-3,CSARTSGSDADTQYF,TGCAGTGCTAGAACTAGCGGGAGTGACGCAGATACGCAGTATTTT
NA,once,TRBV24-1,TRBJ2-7,CATSDGRDYEQYF,TGTGCCACCAGTGATGGGCGAGACTACGAGCAGTACTTC
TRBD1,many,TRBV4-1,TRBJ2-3,CASRRTGVSDTQYF,TGCGCCAGCAGACGGACAGGGGTTTCAGATACGCAGTATTTT
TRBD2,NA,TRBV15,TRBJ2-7,CATSSQRDAGGRYF,TGTGCCACCAGCAGCCAGCGGGATGCGGGGGGTCGGTACTTC
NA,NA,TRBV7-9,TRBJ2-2,CASSLVTGNTGELFF,TGTGCCAGCAGCCTGGTGACAGGGAACACCGGGGAGCTGTTTTTT
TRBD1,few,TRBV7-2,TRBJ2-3,CASSLRTGGGYF,TGTGCCAGCAGTTTAAGGACAGGGGGCGGTTATTTT
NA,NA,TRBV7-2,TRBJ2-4,CASSLEATIAKDIQYF,TGTGCCAGCAGCTTAGAGGCCACCATAGCCAAAGACATTCAGTACTTC
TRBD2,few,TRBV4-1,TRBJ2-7,CASARTSGSDEQYF,TGCGCCAGCGCCCGGACTAGCGGGAGTGACGAGCAGTACTTC
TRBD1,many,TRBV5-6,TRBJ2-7,CASSPTGGKWEQYF,TGTGCCAGCAGCCCGACAGGGGGTAAATGGGAGCAGTACTTC
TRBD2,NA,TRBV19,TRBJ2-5,CASSTSGSWETQYF,TGTGCCAGTAGTACTAGCGGGAGTTGGGAGACCCAGTACTTC
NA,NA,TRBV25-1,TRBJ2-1,CASKTQGPSRRHTHQRGAYNEQFF,TGTGCCAGCAAAACGCAGGGACCTAGTCGCCGACACACACACCAGCGCGGAGCCTACAATGAGCAGTTCTTC
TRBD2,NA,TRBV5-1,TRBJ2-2,CASSWMTSGRALWTGELFF,TGCGCCAGCAGCTGGATGACTAGCGGGAGGGCCTTGTGGACCGGGGAGCTGTTTTTT
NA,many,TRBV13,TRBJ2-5,CASSYRSGRQETQYF,TGTGCCAGCAGCTATCGGAGCGGGCGCCAAGAGACCCAGTACTTC
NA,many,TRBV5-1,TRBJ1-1,CASSPGEHEALFAFF,TGCGCCAGCAGCCCCGGGGAGCATGAGGCCCTTTTTGCTTTCTTT
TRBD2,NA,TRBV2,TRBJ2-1,CASSDQGLAEVF,TGTGCCAGCAGTGATCAGGGACTAGCGGAGGTCTTC
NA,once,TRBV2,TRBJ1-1,CASSDPRRSMNTEAFF,TGTGCCAGCAGTGACCCCAGGAGGTCCATGAACACTGAAGCTTTCTTT
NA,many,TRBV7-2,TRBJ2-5,CASSSRWGQVETQYF,TGTGCCAGCAGCTCAAGGTGGGGTCAGGTAGAGACCCAGTACTTC
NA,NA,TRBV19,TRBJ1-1,CASSIGDRNTEAFF,TGTGCCAGTAGTATCGGGGACCGGAACACTGAAGCTTTCTTT
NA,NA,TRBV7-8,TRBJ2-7,CASSPGTSYEQYF,TGTGCCAGCAGCCCGGGGACAAGCTACGAGCAGTACTTC
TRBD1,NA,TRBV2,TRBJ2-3,CASKAGQGWPDTQYF,TGTGCCAGCAAGGCCGGACAGGGGTGGCCAGATACGCAGTATTTT
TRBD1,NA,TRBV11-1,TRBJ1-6,CASSRPGQYNSPLHF,TGTGCCAGCAGCCGTCCGGGACAGTATAATTCACCCCTCCACTTT
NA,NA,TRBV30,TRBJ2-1,CAWSVASYNEQFF,TGTGCCTGGAGTGTAGCCAGCTACAATGAGCAGTTCTTC
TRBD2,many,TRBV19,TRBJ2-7,CASSWTGGRDEQYF,TGTGCCAGTAGTTGGACCGGAGGGAGGGACGAGCAGTACTTC
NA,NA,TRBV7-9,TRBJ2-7,CASSLAQRYEQYF,TGTGCCAGCAGCTTAGCGCAACGGTACGAGCAGTACTTC
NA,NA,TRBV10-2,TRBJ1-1,CASSWGRDLNTEAFF,TGTGCCAGCAGTTGGGGGAGGGATTTAAACACTGAAGCTTTCTTT
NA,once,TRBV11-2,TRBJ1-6,CASSLTTGNSPLHF,TGTGCCAGCAGCTTAACGACAGGAAATTCACCCCTCCACTTT
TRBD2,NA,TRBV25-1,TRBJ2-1,CATGTSVNEQFF,TGTGCCACCGGGACTAGTGTCAATGAGCAGTTCTTC
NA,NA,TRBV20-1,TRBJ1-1,CSAPDQDNTLNTEAFF,TGCAGTGCCCCAGACCAGGATAACACCCTGAACACTGAAGCTTTCTTT
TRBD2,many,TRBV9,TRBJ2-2,CASTAGDYTGELFF,TGTGCCAGCACGGCGGGAGACTACACCGGGGAGCTGTTTTTT
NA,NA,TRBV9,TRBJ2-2,CASSVAGRGPNTGELFF,TGTGCCAGCAGCGTAGCTGGTAGGGGACCGAACACCGGGGAGCTGTTTTTT
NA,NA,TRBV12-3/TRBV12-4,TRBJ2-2,CASSGGDFAPGELFF,TGTGCCAGCAGCGGAGGAGACTTTGCACCCGGGGAGCTGTTTTTT
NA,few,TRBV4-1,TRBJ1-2,CASSQPGPTKDYGYTF,TGCGCCAGCAGCCAACCGGGACCGACGAAGGACTATGGCTACACCTTC
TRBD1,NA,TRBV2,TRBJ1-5,CASSEAGGFSNQPQHF,TGTGCCAGCAGTGAGGCAGGGGGCTTTAGCAATCAGCCCCAGCATTTT
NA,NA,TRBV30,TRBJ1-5,CAWSVEGSQPQQF,TGTGCCTGGAGTGTTGAGGGAAGTCAGCCCCAGCAGTTT
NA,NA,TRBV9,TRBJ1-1,CASSAESTEAFF,TGTGCCAGCAGCGCAGAAAGCACTGAAGCTTTCTTT
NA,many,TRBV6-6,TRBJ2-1,CASTGAGGGNEQFF,TGTGCCAGCACGGGAGCAGGGGGAGGGAATGAGCAGTTCTTC
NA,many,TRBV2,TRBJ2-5,CASSRRSGVQETQYF,TGTGCCAGCAGTCGGAGATCTGGGGTTCAAGAGACCCAGTACTTC
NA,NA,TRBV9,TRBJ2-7,CASSLGTDHYEQYF,TGCGCCAGCAGCTTGGGGACGGATCACTACGAGCAGTACTTC
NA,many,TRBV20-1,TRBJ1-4,CSARVWTADNEKLFF,TGCAGTGCTAGGGTGTGGACAGCGGATAATGAAAAACTGTTTTTT
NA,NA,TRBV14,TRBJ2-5,CASSQEGRTETQYF,TGTGCCAGCAGCCAAGAAGGGAGGACAGAGACCCAGTACTTC
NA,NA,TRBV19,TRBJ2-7,CASSFGQNSYEQYF,TGTGCCAGTAGTTTTGGACAGAACTCCTACGAGCAGTACTTC
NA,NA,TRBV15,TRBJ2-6,CATRTSSGANVLTF,TGTGCCACCAGGACATCCTCTGGGGCCAACGTCCTGACTTTC
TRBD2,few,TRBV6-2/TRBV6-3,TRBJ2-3,CASSYYSGDTDTQYF,TGTGCCAGCAGTTATTATAGCGGGGACACAGATACGCAGTATTTT
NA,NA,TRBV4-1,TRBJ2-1,CASSQEKIGPYNEQFF,TGCGCCAGCAGCCAAGAAAAGATCGGTCCCTACAATGAGCAGTTCTTC
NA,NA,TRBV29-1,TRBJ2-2,CSVEDQGNVYGELFF,TGCAGCGTTGAAGATCAAGGGAACGTGTACGGGGAGCTGTTTTTT
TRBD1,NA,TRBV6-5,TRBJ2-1,CASRPKVDRYNERFF,TGTGCCAGCAGACCCAAGGTGGACAGGTACAATGAGCGGTTCTTC
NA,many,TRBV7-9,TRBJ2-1,CASRPPSRTVYNEQFF,TGTGCCAGCAGACCCCCATCCAGGACAGTTTACAATGAGCAGTTCTTC